These T cell receptor beta chains were read from a single sample in a study of siplizumab effects on memory and regulatory T cells. Sequencing used immunoSEQ multiplex PCR; TCRdb keeps in-frame clones, though not all of them. This table holds 87,000 or so clones, about nine tenths found once. The sequencing sample was made of CD4+ T cells sorted from blood. The receptors originated from a human donor in good health. The CDR3 runs from the conserved cysteine through the conserved F or W. A D gene is named only where the DNA matches it firmly. The size of a clone is reported for some rows only, either as once, few or many, or as a class for expanded clones.

J gene: TRBJ2-2; clone size: NA; D gene: NA; V gene: TRBV7-2; CDR3 DNA: TGTGCCAGCAGTAGACTAGGGGGCACCGGGGAGCTGTTTTTT; CDR3 protein: CASSRLGGTGELFF
J gene: TRBJ2-7; clone size: NA; D gene: NA; V gene: TRBV5-6; CDR3 DNA: TGTGCCAGCAGCTTGAGCGGGTGGTCCTACGAGCAGTACTTC; CDR3 protein: CASSLSGWSYEQYF
J gene: TRBJ2-5; clone size: NA; D gene: TRBD2; V gene: TRBV7-3; CDR3 DNA: TGTGCCAGCAGCCAAGGACTAGCGGGCCAAGAGACCCAGTACTTC; CDR3 protein: CASSQGLAGQETQYF
J gene: TRBJ2-2; clone size: once; D gene: TRBD1; V gene: TRBV4-1; CDR3 DNA: TGCGCCAGCAGCCTCCTAGGGGGCGCCGGGGAGCTGTTTTTT; CDR3 protein: CASSLLGGAGELFF
J gene: TRBJ1-2; clone size: NA; D gene: NA; V gene: TRBV7-2; CDR3 DNA: TGTGCCAGCAGCCTCAGGGATGGTGGCTACACCTTC; CDR3 protein: CASSLRDGGYTF
J gene: TRBJ2-5; clone size: once; D gene: NA; V gene: TRBV2; CDR3 DNA: TGTGCCAGCAGTGAGGGATTAGCTGTAGAGACCCAGTACTTC; CDR3 protein: CASSEGLAVETQYF
J gene: TRBJ2-7; clone size: NA; D gene: NA; V gene: TRBV5-1; CDR3 DNA: TGCGCCAGCAGCTCACAGGGAGGGGGGACAGACGAGCAGTACTTC; CDR3 protein: CASSSQGGGTDEQYF
J gene: TRBJ2-5; clone size: NA; D gene: TRBD1; V gene: TRBV2; CDR3 DNA: TGTGCCAGCACCAAAACCGGGACAGGGTTGGGAGAGACCCAGTACTTC; CDR3 protein: CASTKTGTGLGETQYF
J gene: TRBJ2-7; clone size: NA; D gene: NA; V gene: TRBV5-6; CDR3 DNA: TGTGCCAGCAGCTTGGCGTACTACGAGCAGTACTTC; CDR3 protein: CASSLAYYEQYF
J gene: TRBJ2-3; clone size: NA; D gene: TRBD2; V gene: TRBV5-4; CDR3 DNA: TGTGCCACCTACCGGGCGGGAGGGCTGGAAGATACGCAGTATTTT; CDR3 protein: CATYRAGGLEDTQYF
J gene: TRBJ1-1; clone size: NA; D gene: NA; V gene: TRBV5-1; CDR3 DNA: TGCGCCAGCAGCGCGGACATTAACACTGAAGCTTTCTTT; CDR3 protein: CASSADINTEAFF
J gene: TRBJ2-3; clone size: NA; D gene: TRBD2; V gene: TRBV30; CDR3 DNA: TGTGCCTGGAGTAGATCGGCGGGGGTTCTCACAGATACGCAGTATTTT; CDR3 protein: CAWSRSAGVLTDTQYF
J gene: TRBJ2-7; clone size: NA; D gene: NA; V gene: TRBV28; CDR3 DNA: TGTGCCAGCAGTCCCCTGGCTAGACACGAGCAGTACTTC; CDR3 protein: CASSPLARHEQYF
J gene: TRBJ2-3; clone size: NA; D gene: NA; V gene: TRBV6-1; CDR3 DNA: TGTGCCAGCAGTGTAGGTTTTAGCACAGATACGCAGTATTTT; CDR3 protein: CASSVGFSTDTQYF